This T cell receptor beta chain was captured by sequencing in a study of blood T cell repertoires in COVID-19. TCRdb keeps only in-frame clones here, not all; method: immunoSEQ multiplex PCR. The sample includes tens of thousands of clones, about 86% seen only once; the top ten take more than 14%. Germline V lookup: CDR1 MNHEY, CDR2 SVGAGI. The CDR3 covers 10 residues. V gave up 5 bases and J gave up 13 bases, with 11 bases separating them. This sequence was found in a human donor in a cohort sampled during active COVID-19. The rearrangement uses TRBV6-5 and TRBJ1-2; D gene uncertain. Specimen: peripheral blood. CDR3 nucleotides: TGTGCCAGCAGTCATCGCGCGGTCACCTTC. This gives the protein CASSHRAVTF.